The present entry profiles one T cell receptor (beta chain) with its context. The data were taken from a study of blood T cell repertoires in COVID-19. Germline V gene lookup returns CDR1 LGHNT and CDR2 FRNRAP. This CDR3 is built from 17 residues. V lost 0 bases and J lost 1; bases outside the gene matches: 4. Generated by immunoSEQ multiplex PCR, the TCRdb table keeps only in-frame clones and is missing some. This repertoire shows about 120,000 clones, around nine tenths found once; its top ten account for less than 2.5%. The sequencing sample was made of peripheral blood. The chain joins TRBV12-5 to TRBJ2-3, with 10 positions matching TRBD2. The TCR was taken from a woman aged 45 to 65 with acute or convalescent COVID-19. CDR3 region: CASGLVRLAGGTDTQYF. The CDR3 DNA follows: TGTGCTAGTGGTTTGGTACGGCTAGCGGGAGGCACAGATACGCAGTATTTT.